These T cell receptor beta chains were read from a single sample in a study of tumor-infiltrating lymphocytes in localized non-small cell lung cancer. Produced via immunoSEQ multiplex PCR; TCRdb's table is partial and in-frame only. Found here are roughly 10,000 clones, approximately 72% of them singletons; the top ten hold approximately 19%. The sequencing input was uninvolved lung tissue not adjacent to the tumor. All receptors come from a human donor with non-small cell lung cancer. Each CDR3 is given with its conserved first and last residue. The D gene is left open where the match is weak. Only part of the rows carry a size: once, few, many, or a class if the clone is expanded.

DNA,CDR3,length,J,V,D,size
TGTGCCTGGAGTGTACCCCGATTCGACAACTACGAGCAGTACTTC,CAWSVPRFDNYEQYF,15,TRBJ2-7,TRBV30,-,-
TGCGCCAGCAGCTTGGCCGGACGGGGAGATGGCTACACCTTC,CASSLAGRGDGYTF,14,TRBJ1-2,TRBV5-1,-,few
TGTGCCAGCAGCCCCGACAGGAATTACGAGCAGTACTTC,CASSPDRNYEQYF,13,TRBJ2-7,TRBV5-4,-,-
TGCGCCAGCAGCTTGGACAGGGGGCGGGAGCAGTACTTC,CASSLDRGREQYF,13,TRBJ2-7,TRBV5-1,TRBD1,few
TGTGCCAGCAGCTTAGGGCAGGTCTACGAGCAGTACTTC,CASSLGQVYEQYF,13,TRBJ2-7,TRBV7-6,-,-
TGCGCCAGCAGCCAAGACGGCCAGTCCGGGGAGCTGTTTTTT,CASSQDGQSGELFF,14,TRBJ2-2,TRBV4-3,-,-
TGCGCCAGCAGTGGAGAGTCAGGTTACAATGAGCAGTTCTTC,CASSGESGYNEQFF,14,TRBJ2-1,TRBV10-2,-,once
TGTGCCAGCAGCTTGCGGGCCGAGGGCGGGGAGCTGTTTTTT,CASSLRAEGGELFF,14,TRBJ2-2,TRBV5-4,-,-
TGCGCCAGCAGCGTTGACACTGATAGCAATCAGCCCCAGCATTTT,CASSVDTDSNQPQHF,15,TRBJ1-5,TRBV5-1,-,-
TGTGCCACCAGCAGAGCTGCCGGACAGGGTTCGAATCAGCCCCAGCATTTT,CATSRAAGQGSNQPQHF,17,TRBJ1-5,TRBV15,TRBD1,-
TGTGCCAGCAGCCCTTTAGGACACTCTGGAAACACCATATATTTT,CASSPLGHSGNTIYF,15,TRBJ1-3,TRBV11-2,-,once
TGTGCCAGCAGTTGGGACAGGCGGGGAGAGACCCAGTACTTC,CASSWDRRGETQYF,14,TRBJ2-5,TRBV6-5,TRBD1,-
TGCAGTGCGTATACGGAGACCCAGTACTTC,CSAYTETQYF,10,TRBJ2-5,TRBV20-1,-,-
TGTGCCAGCAGCCCGGGGCCCTCTCGGACTTACGAGCAGTACTTC,CASSPGPSRTYEQYF,15,TRBJ2-7,TRBV5-8,-,-
TGTGCCAGCAGTTACGGCGGACAGGGAACCTACGAGCAGTACTTC,CASSYGGQGTYEQYF,15,TRBJ2-7,TRBV6-5,TRBD1,-
TGTGCCAGCAGCCAAGATCGAGAGCCGGGCGACCAGTACTTC,CASSQDREPGDQYF,14,TRBJ2-5,TRBV4-2,-,-
TGTGCCAGCAGCTTATCTGAAGGTTACGAGCAGTACTTC,CASSLSEGYEQYF,13,TRBJ2-7,TRBV7-9,-,-
TGTGCCGCACGTACAGACAATTCACCCCTCCACTTT,CAARTDNSPLHF,12,TRBJ1-6,TRBV2,-,-
TGTGCCAGCAGTTTAGGGACTAGCGGCAATGAGCAGTTCTTC,CASSLGTSGNEQFF,14,TRBJ2-1,TRBV27,TRBD2,once
TGTGCCAGCAGCCAAATACTTACTGGCGGGAGTATGTCAGATACGCAGTATTTT,CASSQILTGGSMSDTQYF,18,TRBJ2-3,TRBV14,TRBD2,-
TGTGCCAGCAGCTTAGGAACAGGGAGTACCTACGAGCAGTACTTC,CASSLGTGSTYEQYF,15,TRBJ2-7,TRBV7-2,-,-
TGTGCCAGCAGGAATGGGGGGGCAGGTCAGCCCCAGCATTTT,CASRNGGAGQPQHF,14,TRBJ1-5,TRBV6-5,-,-
TGCGCCAGCAGCCATTCTGCAGCGGACACCCGTAATACTGAAGCTTTCTTT,CASSHSAADTRNTEAFF,17,TRBJ1-1,TRBV4-1,-,few
TGTGCCAGCAGCTTGGCTGGGGGCGCGGGTCAGCCCCAGCATTTT,CASSLAGGAGQPQHF,15,TRBJ1-5,TRBV5-6,-,few
TGTGCCAGCAGCGTAGTGGGGACAGCCAATTCACCCCTCCACTTT,CASSVVGTANSPLHF,15,TRBJ1-6,TRBV9,TRBD1,-
TGTGCCAGCAGCTTCTCAGTTCTCCCACTTGCTTTCTTT,CASSFSVLPLAFF,13,TRBJ1-1,TRBV5-6,-,-
TGTGCCAGCAGTTACGGGACCCTTGGCCAGCCCCAGCATTTT,CASSYGTLGQPQHF,14,TRBJ1-5,TRBV6-5,-,-
TGCGCCAGCAGCCAAGAAAGGGGCACTGAAGCTTTCTTT,CASSQERGTEAFF,13,TRBJ1-1,TRBV4-1,-,-
TGCGCCAGCAGCGGTCGGCAGGGAAACATTCAGTACTTC,CASSGRQGNIQYF,13,TRBJ2-4,TRBV5-1,-,-
TGTGCCAGCAGCTTAGCGGGGGGGTATAGCAATCAGCCCCAGCATTTT,CASSLAGGYSNQPQHF,16,TRBJ1-5,TRBV7-2,-,-
TGTGCCAGCAGCTTAGCGCAGGGGGCGCTAAACATTCAGTACTTC,CASSLAQGALNIQYF,15,TRBJ2-4,TRBV7-2,TRBD1,-
TGTGCCAGCAGTGACGGAATAAGAAATGGGACAATGAACACTGAAGCTTTCTTT,CASSDGIRNGTMNTEAFF,18,TRBJ1-1,TRBV6-4,-,-
TGTGCCAGCAGTTACTCTTCTAGGGTTTCCTACGAGCAGTACTTC,CASSYSSRVSYEQYF,15,TRBJ2-7,TRBV6-5,-,-
TGTGCCAGCAGCTTGGAGCGGGGTGGGGACTACAATGAGCAGTTCTTC,CASSLERGGDYNEQFF,16,TRBJ2-1,TRBV5-6,TRBD2,few
TGTGCCAGCAGCTTAGTAGGGGGCGGCATCAATGAGCAGTTCTTC,CASSLVGGGINEQFF,15,TRBJ2-1,TRBV7-2,TRBD1,-
TGTGCCAGCAGTGAAGGAACGTCTAGCAATCAGCCCCAGCATTTT,CASSEGTSSNQPQHF,15,TRBJ1-5,TRBV2,-,few
TGTGCCAGCAGCTTGGTTACAGTTTATGGCTACACCTTC,CASSLVTVYGYTF,13,TRBJ1-2,TRBV5-6,-,-
TGTGCCAGTAGTGGACAGGGGAACTATGGCTACACCTTC,CASSGQGNYGYTF,13,TRBJ1-2,TRBV19,TRBD1,-
TGTGCCAGCAGAGTAACTAGCGGAAAAGAGCACTTC,CASRVTSGKEHF,12,TRBJ2-5,TRBV6-5,TRBD2,-
TGTGCCAGCAGCTACGGGACAGGAAATCAGCCCCAGCATTTT,CASSYGTGNQPQHF,14,TRBJ1-5,TRBV5-6,TRBD1,-